A single sample gave rise to the 2 T cell receptor beta chains below, sequenced in a study of shared clonotypes between healthy human individuals (dated by TCRdb to 2020 to 2021). CD8 naive samples were obtained by positive selection for CCR7 among CD45RO-negative cells, yielding a CD45RA+CCR7+ population from which TemRA cells were excluded. Library construction relied on the immunoSEQ multiplex PCR assay. The source is immuneACCESS, and TCRdb retained only in-frame sequences with V and J called. Part of the clones is not carried over; for the studies checked, unresolved V genes explain less than half of this, and the remainder is unexplained. For this sample there are about 2.1 million clones; around 95% appear just once. The ten largest clonotypes hold approximately 1.7% of the sample. The sequenced sample was naive CD8+ T cells from PBMCs. This specimen's cell subset or site label, interpreted: CD45RA+CCR7+. Every receptor here comes from a man younger than 35 in good health. Some clones in this sample may be carry-over from other donors' samples.

The chain links TRBV5-1 to TRBJ1-5; D is undetermined. Germline V gene data show CDR1 as SGHRS and CDR2 as YFSETQ. CDR3 length: 13 amino acids. V was shortened by 4 bases and J by 8 bases, with 13 bases between the two germline ends. The CDR3 spells CASSPAPFEPQHF. The CDR3 DNA sequence: TGCGCCAGCAGCCCGGCGCCGTTCGAGCCCCAGCATTTT.

This chain uses TRBV4-1 with TRBJ2-5; 9 bases align to TRBD2. The J call may be incorrect, as the DNA end agrees better with TRBJ2-7. There are 15 residues in the CDR3. In germline, CDR1 is MGHRA, CDR2 YSYEKL. CDR3 residues: CASSQVAGVVHEQYF. CDR3 nucleotides: TGCGCCAGCAGCCAAGTAGCGGGAGTTGTCCACGAGCAGTACTTC.